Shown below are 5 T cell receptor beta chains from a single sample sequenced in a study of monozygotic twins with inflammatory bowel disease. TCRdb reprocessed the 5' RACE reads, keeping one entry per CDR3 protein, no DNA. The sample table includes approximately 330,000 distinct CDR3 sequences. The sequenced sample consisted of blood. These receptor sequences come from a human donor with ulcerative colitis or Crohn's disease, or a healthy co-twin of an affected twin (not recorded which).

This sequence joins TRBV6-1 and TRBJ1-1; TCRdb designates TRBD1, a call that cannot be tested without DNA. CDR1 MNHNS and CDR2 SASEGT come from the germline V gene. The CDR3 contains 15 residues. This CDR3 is CASSSNRGRYTEAFF.

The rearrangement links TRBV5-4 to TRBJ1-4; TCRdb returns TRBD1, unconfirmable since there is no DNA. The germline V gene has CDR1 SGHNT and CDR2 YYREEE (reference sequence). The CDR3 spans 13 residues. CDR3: CASSLAGGGKLFF.

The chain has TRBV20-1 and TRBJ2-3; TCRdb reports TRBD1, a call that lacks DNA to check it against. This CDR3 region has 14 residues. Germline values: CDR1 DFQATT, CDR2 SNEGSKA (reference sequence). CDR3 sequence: CSAPGQGDQDTQYF.

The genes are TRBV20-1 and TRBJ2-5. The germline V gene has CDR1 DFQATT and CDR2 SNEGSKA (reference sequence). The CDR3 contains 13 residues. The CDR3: CSARSGYQETQYF.

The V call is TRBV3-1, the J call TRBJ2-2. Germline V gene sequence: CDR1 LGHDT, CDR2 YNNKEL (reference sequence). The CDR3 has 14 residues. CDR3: CASSQEWGSGELFF.